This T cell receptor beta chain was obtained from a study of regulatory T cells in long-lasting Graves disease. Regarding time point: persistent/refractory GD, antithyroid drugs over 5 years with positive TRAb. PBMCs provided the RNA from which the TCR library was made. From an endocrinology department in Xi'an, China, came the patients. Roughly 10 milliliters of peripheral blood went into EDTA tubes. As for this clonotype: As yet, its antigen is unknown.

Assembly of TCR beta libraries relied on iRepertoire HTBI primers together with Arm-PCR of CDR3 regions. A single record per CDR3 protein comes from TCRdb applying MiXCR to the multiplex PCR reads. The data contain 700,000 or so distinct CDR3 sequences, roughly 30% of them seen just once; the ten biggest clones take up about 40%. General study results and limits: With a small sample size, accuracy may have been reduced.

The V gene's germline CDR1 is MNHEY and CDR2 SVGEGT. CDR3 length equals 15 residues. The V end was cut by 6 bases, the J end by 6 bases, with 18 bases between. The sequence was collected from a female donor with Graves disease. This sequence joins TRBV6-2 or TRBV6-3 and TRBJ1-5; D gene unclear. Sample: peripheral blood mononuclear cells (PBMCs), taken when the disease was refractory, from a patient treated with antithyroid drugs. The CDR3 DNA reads TGTGCCAGCAGCCCCACGTCGAGTGGATCTCAGCCCCAGCATTTT. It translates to CASSPTSSGSQPQHF.